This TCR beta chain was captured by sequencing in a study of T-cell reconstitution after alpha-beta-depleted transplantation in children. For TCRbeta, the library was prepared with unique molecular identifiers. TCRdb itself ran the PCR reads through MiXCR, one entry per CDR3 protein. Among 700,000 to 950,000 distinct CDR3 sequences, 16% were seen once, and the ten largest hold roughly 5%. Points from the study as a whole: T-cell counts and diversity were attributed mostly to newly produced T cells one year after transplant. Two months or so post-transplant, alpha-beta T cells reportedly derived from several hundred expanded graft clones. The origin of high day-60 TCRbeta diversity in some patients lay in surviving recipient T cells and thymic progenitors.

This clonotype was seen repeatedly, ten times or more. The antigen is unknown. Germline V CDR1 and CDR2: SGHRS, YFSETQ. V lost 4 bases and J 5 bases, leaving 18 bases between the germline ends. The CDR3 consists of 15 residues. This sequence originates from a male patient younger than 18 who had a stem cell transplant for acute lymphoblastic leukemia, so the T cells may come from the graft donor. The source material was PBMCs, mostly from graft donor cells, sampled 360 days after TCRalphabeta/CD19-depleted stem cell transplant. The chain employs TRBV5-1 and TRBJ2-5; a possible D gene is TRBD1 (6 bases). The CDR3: CASSQNYRASETQYF. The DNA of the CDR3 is TGCGCCAGCAGCCAAAACTACAGGGCATCGGAGACCCAGTACTTC.